This paragraph covers one T cell receptor beta chain sequence. Trimming removed 1 base from V and 4 bases from J, with 11 bases in between. This CDR3 comprises 15 residues. Germline V gene lookup returns CDR1 SGHTA and CDR2 FQGNSA. The PCR used 60 Vbeta and 13 Jbeta primers. Here immunoSEQ multiplex PCR was the method, and the copy in TCRdb shows in-frame clones only, minus some. Of a few hundred thousand clones in the sample, around nine tenths were seen once. The data belong to a study of cytomegalovirus exposure and HLA in healthy donors. This clonotype was obtained from a young woman in good health and CMV-seronegative. V usage is TRBV7-2 and J usage is TRBJ2-1; tentatively, D is TRBD2 (7 bases). The specimen was PBMCs. The CDR3 here is CASSLVRGLYNEQFF. The CDR3 DNA reads as TGTGCCAGCAGCTTAGTGCGGGGGCTGTACAATGAGCAGTTCTTC.